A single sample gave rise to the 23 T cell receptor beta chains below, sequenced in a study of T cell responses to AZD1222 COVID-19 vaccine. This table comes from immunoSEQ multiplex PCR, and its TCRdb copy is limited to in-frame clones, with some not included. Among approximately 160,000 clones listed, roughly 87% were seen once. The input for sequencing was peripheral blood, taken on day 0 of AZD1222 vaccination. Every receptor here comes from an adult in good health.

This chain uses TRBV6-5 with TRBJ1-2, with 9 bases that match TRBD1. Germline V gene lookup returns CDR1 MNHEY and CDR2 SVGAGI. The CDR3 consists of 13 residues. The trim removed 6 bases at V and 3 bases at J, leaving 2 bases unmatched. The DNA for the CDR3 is TGTGCCAGCAGAAACAGGGGGCACTATGGCTACACCTTC. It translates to CASRNRGHYGYTF.

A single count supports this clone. In DNA form, the CDR3 reads TGTGCCAGCAGCATAACTAGCGGGAGTTCCTACGAGCAGTACTTC. Residues: CASSITSGSSYEQYF. The rearrangement joins TRBV12-1 to TRBJ2-7; the listed D gene, TRBD2, was not tested against the DNA. TRBV12-1 is given as a pseudogene. The length of the CDR3 is 15 residues.

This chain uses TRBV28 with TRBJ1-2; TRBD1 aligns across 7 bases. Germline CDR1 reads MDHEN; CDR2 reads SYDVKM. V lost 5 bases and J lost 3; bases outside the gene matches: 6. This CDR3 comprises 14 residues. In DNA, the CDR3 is TGTGCCAGCAGTCGGTCAGGGGGGGACTATGGCTACACCTTC. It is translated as CASSRSGGDYGYTF.

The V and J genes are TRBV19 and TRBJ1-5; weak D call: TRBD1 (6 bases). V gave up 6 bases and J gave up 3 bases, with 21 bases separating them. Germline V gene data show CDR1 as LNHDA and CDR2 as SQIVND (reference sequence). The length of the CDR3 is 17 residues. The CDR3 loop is CASSGQFTNPDNQPQHF. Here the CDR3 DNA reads TGTGCCAGTAGCGGACAGTTCACAAACCCAGACAATCAGCCCCAGCATTTT.

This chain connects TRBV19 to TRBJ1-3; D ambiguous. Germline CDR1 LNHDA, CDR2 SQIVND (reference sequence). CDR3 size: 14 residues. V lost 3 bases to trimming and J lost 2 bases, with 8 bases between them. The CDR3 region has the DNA TGTGCCAGTAGTATTTGGGATGCTGGAAACACCATATATTTT. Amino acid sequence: CASSIWDAGNTIYF. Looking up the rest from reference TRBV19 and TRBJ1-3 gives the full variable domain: DGGITQSPKYLFRKEGQNVTLSCEQNLNHDAMYWYRQDPGQGLRLIYYSQIVNDFQKGDIAEGYSVSREKKESFPLTVTSAQKNPTAFYLCASSIWDAGNTIYFGEGSWLTVV.

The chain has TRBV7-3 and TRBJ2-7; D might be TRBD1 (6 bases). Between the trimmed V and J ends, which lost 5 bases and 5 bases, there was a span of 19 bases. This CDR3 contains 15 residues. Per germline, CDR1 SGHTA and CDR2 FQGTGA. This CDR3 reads CASSQIGTSPHEQYF. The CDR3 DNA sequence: TGTGCCAGCAGCCAAATCGGGACATCTCCCCACGAGCAGTACTTC.

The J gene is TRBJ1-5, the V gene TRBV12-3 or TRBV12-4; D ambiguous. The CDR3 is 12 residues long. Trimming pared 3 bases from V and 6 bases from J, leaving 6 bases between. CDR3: CASSLGLQPQHF. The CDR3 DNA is TGTGCCAGCAGTTTGGGTCTTCAGCCCCAGCATTTT.

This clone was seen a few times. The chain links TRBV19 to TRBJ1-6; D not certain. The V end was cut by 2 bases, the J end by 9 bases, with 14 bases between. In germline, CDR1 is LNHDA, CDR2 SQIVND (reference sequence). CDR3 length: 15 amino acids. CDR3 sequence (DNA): TGTGCCAGTAGTATACTGAAAATCGGTGGTTCACCCCTCCACTTT. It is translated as CASSILKIGGSPLHF.

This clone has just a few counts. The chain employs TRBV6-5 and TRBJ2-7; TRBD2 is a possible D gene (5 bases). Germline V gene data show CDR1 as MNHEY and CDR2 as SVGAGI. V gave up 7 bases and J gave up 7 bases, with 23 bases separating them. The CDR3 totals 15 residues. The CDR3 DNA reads TGTGCCAGCAAGCCGCGGGCTGATAAATCGGGGGAGCAGTACTTC. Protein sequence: CASKPRADKSGEQYF.

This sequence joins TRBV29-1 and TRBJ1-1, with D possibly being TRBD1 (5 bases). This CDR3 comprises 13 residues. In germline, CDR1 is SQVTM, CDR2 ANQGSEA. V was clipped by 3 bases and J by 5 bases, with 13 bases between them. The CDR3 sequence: CSVEAAPGTEAFF. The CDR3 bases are TGCAGCGTTGAGGCAGCCCCAGGGACTGAAGCTTTCTTT.

CDR3 bases: TGTGCCAGCAGTATAAGGGCAGGGAGCTCCTACAATGAGCAGTTCTTC. Translating gives CASSIRAGSSYNEQFF. The genes are TRBV11-3 and TRBJ2-1; D might be TRBD1 or TRBD2, each matching 5 bases. CDR3 size: 16 residues. V gave up 6 bases and J gave up 0 bases, with 15 bases separating them. Germline lookup yields CDR1 SGHNT and CDR2 YENEEA. The full variable domain, rest sourced from reference TRBV11-3 and TRBJ2-1, is EAGVVQSPRYKIIEKKQPVAFWCNPISGHNTLYWYLQNLGQGPELLIRYENEEAVDDSQLPKDRFSAERLKGVDSTLKIQPAELGDSAVYLCASSIRAGSSYNEQFFGPGTRLTVL.

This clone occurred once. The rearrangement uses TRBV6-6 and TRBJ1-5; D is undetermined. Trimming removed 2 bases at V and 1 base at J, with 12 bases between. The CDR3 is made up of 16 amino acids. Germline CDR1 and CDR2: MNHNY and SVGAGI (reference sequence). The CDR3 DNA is TGTGCCAGCAGTTACCTGGGGTTGGCGAGCAATCAGCCCCAGCATTTT. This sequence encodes CASSYLGLASNQPQHF.

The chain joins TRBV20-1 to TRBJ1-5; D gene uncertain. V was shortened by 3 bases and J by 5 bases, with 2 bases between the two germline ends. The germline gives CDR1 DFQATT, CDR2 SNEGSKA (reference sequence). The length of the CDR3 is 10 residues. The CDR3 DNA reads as TGCAGTGCTAGGGATCAGCCCCAGCATTTT. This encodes CSARDQPQHF.

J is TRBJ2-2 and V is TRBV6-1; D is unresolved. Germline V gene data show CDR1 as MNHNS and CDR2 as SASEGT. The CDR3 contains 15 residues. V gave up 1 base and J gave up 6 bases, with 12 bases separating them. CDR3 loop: CASSEGGVKSGELFF. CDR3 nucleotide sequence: TGTGCCAGCAGTGAAGGGGGTGTTAAGTCCGGGGAGCTGTTTTTT.

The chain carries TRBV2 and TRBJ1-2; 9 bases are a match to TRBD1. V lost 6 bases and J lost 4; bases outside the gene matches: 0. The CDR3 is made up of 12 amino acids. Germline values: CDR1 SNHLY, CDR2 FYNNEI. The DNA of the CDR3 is TGTGCCAGCAGGGACAGGGGCTATGGCTACACCTTC. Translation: CASRDRGYGYTF.

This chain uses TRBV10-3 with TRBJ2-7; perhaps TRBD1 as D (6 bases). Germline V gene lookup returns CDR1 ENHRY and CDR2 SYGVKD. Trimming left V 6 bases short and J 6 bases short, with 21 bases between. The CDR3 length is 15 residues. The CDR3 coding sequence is TGTGCCATCAGCCCAGGGGCGGAGTCCTACGGCGAGCAGTACTTC. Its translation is CAISPGAESYGEQYF.

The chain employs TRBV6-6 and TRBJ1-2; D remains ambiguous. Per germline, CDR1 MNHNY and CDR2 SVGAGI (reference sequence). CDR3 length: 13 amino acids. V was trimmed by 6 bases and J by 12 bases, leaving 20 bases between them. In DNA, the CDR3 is TGTGCCAGCAGCCCCCAATTGGCGCAGAGGAACACCTTC. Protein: CASSPQLAQRNTF.

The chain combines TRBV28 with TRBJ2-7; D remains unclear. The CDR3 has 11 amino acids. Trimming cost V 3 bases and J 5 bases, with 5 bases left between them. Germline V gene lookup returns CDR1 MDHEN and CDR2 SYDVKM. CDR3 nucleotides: TGTGCCAGCAGTTTTGTCCACGAGCAGTACTTC. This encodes CASSFVHEQYF.

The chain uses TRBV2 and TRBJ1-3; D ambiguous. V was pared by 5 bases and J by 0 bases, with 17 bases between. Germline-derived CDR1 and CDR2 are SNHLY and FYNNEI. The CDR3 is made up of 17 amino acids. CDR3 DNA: TGTGCCAGCAGTCCCACCTGGGCCAAAAGCTCTGGAAACACCATATATTTT. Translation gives CASSPTWAKSSGNTIYF.

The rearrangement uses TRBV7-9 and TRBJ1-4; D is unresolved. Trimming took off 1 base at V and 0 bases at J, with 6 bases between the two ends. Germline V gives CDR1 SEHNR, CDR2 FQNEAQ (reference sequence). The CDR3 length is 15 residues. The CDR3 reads CASSLVGATNEKLFF. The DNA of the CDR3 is TGTGCCAGCAGCTTAGTCGGGGCAACTAATGAAAAACTGTTTTTT. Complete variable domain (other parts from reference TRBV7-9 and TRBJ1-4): DTGVSQNPRHKITKRGQNVTFRCDPISEHNRLYWYRQTLGQGPEFLTYFQNEAQLEKSRLLSDRFSAERPKGSFSTLEIQRTEQGDSAMYLCASSLVGATNEKLFFGSGTQLSVL.

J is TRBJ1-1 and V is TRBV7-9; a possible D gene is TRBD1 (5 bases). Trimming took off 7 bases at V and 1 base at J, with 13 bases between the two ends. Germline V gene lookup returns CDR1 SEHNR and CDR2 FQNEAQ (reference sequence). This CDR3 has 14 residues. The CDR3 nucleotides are TGTGCCAGCACAAAGCCGGGACCGAACACTGAAGCTTTCTTT. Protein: CASTKPGPNTEAFF.

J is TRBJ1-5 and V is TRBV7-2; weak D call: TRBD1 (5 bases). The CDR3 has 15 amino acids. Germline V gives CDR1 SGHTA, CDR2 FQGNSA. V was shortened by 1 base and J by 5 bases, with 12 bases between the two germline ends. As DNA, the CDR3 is TGTGCCAGCAGCTTAGGGACACTTGGGGATCAGCCCCAGCATTTT. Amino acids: CASSLGTLGDQPQHF.

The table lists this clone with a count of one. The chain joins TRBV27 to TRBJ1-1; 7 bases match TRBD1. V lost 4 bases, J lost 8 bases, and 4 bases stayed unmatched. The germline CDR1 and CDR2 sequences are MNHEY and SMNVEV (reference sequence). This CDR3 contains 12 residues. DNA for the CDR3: TGTGCCAGCAGTTACTCGACAGGGGAAGCTTTCTTT. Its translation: CASSYSTGEAFF.